The 27 T cell receptor beta chains listed next were all sequenced from one sample in a study of blood T cell repertoires in COVID-19. Data came from immunoSEQ multiplex PCR; TCRdb stores just in-frame clones and leaves some out. The data contain about 400,000 clones, roughly 90% of them singletons. The specimen was peripheral blood. These receptors came from a woman aged 25 to 39 with acute or convalescent COVID-19.

The chain is built from TRBV7-9 and TRBJ2-1; D is perhaps TRBD2 (5 bases). The germline V and J ends were trimmed by 0 bases and 7 bases, with 16 bases remaining between them. The CDR3 runs 16 residues. From germline, CDR1 is SEHNR and CDR2 FQNEAQ (reference sequence). CDR3 amino acids: CASSLAYLERRNEQFF. In nucleotides, the CDR3 is TGTGCCAGCAGCTTAGCGTACCTGGAAAGGAGGAATGAGCAGTTCTTC.

This clone came up once. The chain carries TRBV7-3 and TRBJ2-1; D gene ambiguous. V was cut by 4 bases and J by 6 bases, with 10 bases left in between. The germline gives CDR1 SGHTA, CDR2 FQGTGA. This CDR3 region has 13 residues. DNA for the CDR3: TGTGCCAGCAGCTACGAGGCTAGCAATGAGCAGTTCTTC. Amino acids: CASSYEASNEQFF.

This clone was seen only a few times. This chain links TRBV10-1 with TRBJ1-1; D call uncertain. CDR1 and CDR2 from the germline V gene are WNHNN and SYGVQD (reference sequence). V dropped 7 bases and J dropped 1 base, with 10 bases sitting between them. The CDR3 is made up of 13 amino acids. The CDR3 sequence: CASTQAKNTEAFF. As DNA, the CDR3 is TGCGCCAGCACCCAGGCTAAGAACACTGAAGCTTTCTTT.

The chain joins TRBV5-6 to TRBJ2-1, with D possibly TRBD2 on 5 matching bases. The CDR3 is made up of 14 amino acids. Germline V gives CDR1 SGHDT, CDR2 YYEEEE. V dropped 4 bases and J dropped 0 bases, with 8 bases sitting between them. The CDR3 loop is CASSGGVSYNEQFF. CDR3 bases: TGTGCCAGCAGCGGAGGTGTCTCCTACAATGAGCAGTTCTTC.

The chain has TRBV19 and TRBJ1-1; a possible D gene is TRBD1 (5 bases). V was clipped by 2 bases and J by 5 bases, with 15 bases between them. The CDR3 extends over 15 amino acids. The V gene's germline CDR1 is LNHDA and CDR2 SQIVND (reference sequence). The CDR3 is CASSIKRTGETEAFF. The CDR3 nucleotides read TGTGCCAGTAGTATAAAAAGAACAGGAGAAACTGAAGCTTTCTTT. The whole variable domain, filled in from reference TRBV19 and TRBJ1-1, reads DGGITQSPKYLFRKEGQNVTLSCEQNLNHDAMYWYRQDPGQGLRLIYYSQIVNDFQKGDIAEGYSVSREKKESFPLTVTSAQKNPTAFYLCASSIKRTGETEAFFGQGTRLTVV.

The gene calls are TRBV6-4 and TRBJ2-1, with 9 bases identical to TRBD2. The CDR3 spans 15 residues. CDR1 and CDR2 from the germline V gene are MRHNA and SNTAGT. V trimming: 0 bases; J trimming: 4 bases; junction bases outside the gene matches: 1. The CDR3 coding sequence is TGTGCCAGCAGTGACTCTCTAGCGGGATACAATGAGCAGTTCTTC. It is translated as CASSDSLAGYNEQFF.

This clone was seen a few times. The chain joins TRBV5-1 to TRBJ1-5, with unresolved D. The CDR3 contains 8 residues. Germline CDR1 reads SGHRS; CDR2 reads YFSETQ. V lost 10 bases to trimming and J lost 10 bases, with 6 bases between them. The CDR3 here is CASTPQHF. CDR3 nucleotide sequence: TGCGCCTCCACTCCCCAGCATTTT.

V usage is TRBV9 and J usage is TRBJ2-5; the D is unclear. Germline V lookup: CDR1 SGDLS, CDR2 YYNGEE. This CDR3 is built from 14 residues. With 4 bases removed from V and 0 bases from J, the gap between germline ends came to 10 bases. CDR3 bases: TGTGCCAGCAGCCCCCACTCTTACCAAGAGACCCAGTACTTC. It encodes CASSPHSYQETQYF.

The rearrangement links TRBV6-1 to TRBJ2-2; D perhaps matches TRBD2 (5 bases). Trimming took off 3 bases at V and 6 bases at J, with 8 bases between the two ends. The CDR3 loop spans 13 amino acids. Germline loops: CDR1 MNHNS, CDR2 SASEGT. This chain's CDR3 is CASSEFGAGELFF. The CDR3 nucleotides read TGTGCCAGCAGTGAGTTCGGGGCCGGGGAGCTGTTTTTT.

This chain joins TRBV10-3 and TRBJ1-2; TRBD1 agrees at 9 bases. V lost 4 bases to trimming and J lost 4 bases; unmatched junction nucleotides: 10. The CDR3 is 16 residues long. Germline CDR1 reads ENHRY; CDR2 reads SYGVKD. CDR3 in DNA: TGTGCCATCAGTGGACAGGGGGAGGGTAGTAGCTATGGCTACACCTTC. It encodes CAISGQGEGSSYGYTF.

Remarks on this clone: The sample carries other DNA sequences with the same CDR3. The chain links TRBV27 to TRBJ1-2, with 8 bases lining up with TRBD1. CDR3 length equals 14 residues. CDR1 MNHEY and CDR2 SMNVEV come from the germline V gene (reference sequence). J gave up 4 bases and V 5 bases, and 6 bases lay outside the gene matches. Written as DNA, the CDR3 is TGTGCCAGCAGTCCCGGACAGGGTGGCTATGGCTACACCTTC. Translating gives CASSPGQGGYGYTF.

This rearrangement joins TRBV2 to TRBJ2-7, with D possibly being TRBD2 (6 bases). CDR1 is SNHLY, CDR2 FYNNEI, per germline. V dropped 10 bases and J dropped 2 bases, with 15 bases sitting between them. The CDR3 covers 13 residues. As DNA, the CDR3 is TGTGCCACCAAGGGGCGGGGAACCTACGAGCAGTACTTC. Encoded protein: CATKGRGTYEQYF.

This clone was seen more than once but under ten times. The gene calls are TRBV24-1 and TRBJ1-1; D is possibly TRBD1 (6 bases). The V end was cut by 4 bases, the J end by 6 bases, with 11 bases between. The CDR3 is 13 residues long. Germline V gene sequence: CDR1 KGHDR, CDR2 SFDVKD. The CDR3 DNA reads TGTGCCACCAGTGACTCGGGGGGCTCTGAAGCTTTCTTT. Translated, it gives CATSDSGGSEAFF.

This chain joins TRBV9 and TRBJ1-2; 8 nucleotides align to TRBD1. Trimming took 3 bases from V and 8 from J; bases not matched to a gene: 9. This CDR3 comprises 14 residues. CDR1 is SGDLS and CDR2 is YYNGEE in the germline V gene. The chain's CDR3 is CASSADREIGGYTF. The CDR3 DNA reads as TGTGCCAGCAGCGCGGACAGGGAGATAGGGGGCTACACCTTC.

The chain joins TRBV4-1 to TRBJ1-1; no clear D gene. The CDR3 has 12 amino acids. V gave up 3 bases and J gave up 1 base, with 3 bases separating them. Germline loops: CDR1 MGHRA, CDR2 YSYEKL. Written as DNA, the CDR3 is TGCGCCAGCAGCCAGCGGAACACTGAAGCTTTCTTT. Amino acid sequence: CASSQRNTEAFF.

V gene TRBV9 combines with J gene TRBJ2-3; TRBD2 matches 14 bases. J lost 5 bases, V lost 3 bases, and 8 bases had no gene match. This CDR3 spans 17 amino acids. Germline V lookup: CDR1 SGDLS, CDR2 YYNGEE. CDR3: CASSARLAGGLVDTQYF. CDR3 DNA: TGTGCCAGCAGCGCCCGACTAGCGGGGGGGCTGGTAGATACGCAGTATTTT.

This chain connects TRBV2 to TRBJ2-5, with a weak D call TRBD1 (5 bases). Trimming removed 8 bases at V and 4 bases at J, with 14 bases between. The CDR3 extends over 13 amino acids. From germline, CDR1 is SNHLY and CDR2 FYNNEI. CDR3 in amino acids: CASSADRSETQYF. DNA of the CDR3: TGTGCCAGCTCGGCCGACAGATCAGAGACCCAGTACTTC.

This rearrangement joins TRBV9 to TRBJ1-3; tentative D call: TRBD1 (6 bases). V was trimmed by 3 bases and J by 6 bases, leaving 16 bases between them. Germline CDR1 is SGDLS and CDR2 is YYNGEE. The CDR3 consists of 15 residues. CDR3 nucleotides: TGTGCCAGCAGCGATAACAGGGATCCGCAAAACACCATATATTTT. The encoded protein is CASSDNRDPQNTIYF.

V gene TRBV7-2 combines with J gene TRBJ2-1; D might be TRBD1 (5 bases). Germline assignment: CDR1 SGHTA and CDR2 FQGNSA. This CDR3 contains 14 residues. Between the trimmed V and J ends, which lost 6 bases and 9 bases, there was a span of 18 bases. CDR3 residues: CASSVQVLGGEQFF. As DNA, the CDR3 is TGTGCCAGCAGTGTACAGGTATTGGGCGGTGAGCAGTTCTTC.

V usage is TRBV7-3 and J usage is TRBJ1-6, with TRBD1 as a possible D gene (5 bases). The CDR3 length is 13 residues. The V gene lost 5 bases and the J gene lost 7 bases, with 9 bases spanning the gap. Germline CDR1 reads SGHTA; CDR2 reads FQGTGA. CDR3 nucleotide sequence: TGTGCCAGCAGCGCGGGACGGAATTCACCCCTCCACTTT. Translated, it gives CASSAGRNSPLHF.

CDR3 residues: CSVLPSRDSYNEQFF. CDR3 nucleotide sequence: TGCAGCGTACTACCTTCCAGGGACTCCTACAATGAGCAGTTCTTC. This chain joins TRBV29-1 and TRBJ2-1, with D perhaps matching TRBD1 (5 bases). The CDR3 is made up of 15 amino acids. The V gene's germline CDR1 is SQVTM and CDR2 ANQGSEA. Trimming left V 6 bases short and J 0 bases short, with 15 bases between.

This clone was counted a single time. The CDR3 region is CASSEPGQGYTGELFF. The CDR3 coding sequence is TGCGCCAGCAGTGAGCCGGGACAGGGGTACACCGGGGAGCTGTTTTTT. This chain links TRBV10-1 with TRBJ2-2; 10 nucleotides align to TRBD1. The CDR3 runs to 16 residues. Germline lookup yields CDR1 WNHNN and CDR2 SYGVQD (reference sequence). V shed 2 bases, J shed 3 bases, and the junction held 3 bases outside the gene matches.

In this sample, this clone turned up once. Other nucleotide sequences from this sample produce the same CDR3. The chain combines TRBV18 with TRBJ1-1, with TRBD1 as a possible D gene (5 bases). V lost 3 bases and J lost 2, with 7 bases in between. The germline CDR1 and CDR2 sequences are KGHSH and LQKENI. This CDR3 region has 13 residues. CDR3 sequence reads: CASSPGGNTEAFF. The CDR3 DNA follows: TGTGCCAGCTCACCGGGGGGAAACACTGAAGCTTTCTTT.

The CDR3 here is CAIQRDRTYEQYF. The CDR3 DNA follows: TGTGCCATACAACGGGACAGAACCTACGAGCAGTACTTC. The V call is TRBV2, the J call TRBJ2-7; 7 nucleotides align to TRBD1. With V trimmed by 10 bases and J by 2 bases, 8 bases remained unmatched. Germline V gene lookup returns CDR1 SNHLY and CDR2 FYNNEI. CDR3 size: 13 residues.

The CDR3 DNA is TGTGCCAGCAGTTTGGGGACAGGAGTAAGCAATCAGCCCCAGCATTTT. Amino acid sequence: CASSLGTGVSNQPQHF. The genes are TRBV28 and TRBJ1-5; 8 positions agree with TRBD1. V dropped 3 bases and J dropped 1; count of bases not matched to a gene: 5. The CDR3 runs 16 residues. CDR1 and CDR2 from the germline V gene are MDHEN and SYDVKM. Based on the CDR3 plus reference TRBV28 and TRBJ1-5, the full variable domain is DVKVTQSSRYLVKRTGEKVFLECVQDMDHENMFWYRQDPGLGLRLIYFSYDVKMKEKGDIPEGYSVSREKKERFSLILESASTNQTSMYLCASSLGTGVSNQPQHFGDGTRLSIL.

This clone was observed once. CDR3 residues: CASTSGGEPYNEQFF. CDR3 coding DNA: TGTGCCAGCACTAGCGGAGGTGAACCCTACAATGAGCAGTTCTTC. The chain links TRBV9 to TRBJ2-1, with 7 bases matching TRBD2. The CDR3 spans 15 residues. CDR1 is SGDLS, CDR2 YYNGEE, per germline. V was clipped by 6 bases and J by 2 bases; unmatched bases: 8.

V and J are TRBV2 and TRBJ1-5, with D perhaps TRBD1 (5 bases). The CDR3 contains 15 residues. The V gene's germline CDR1 is SNHLY and CDR2 FYNNEI. V shed 4 bases and J shed 6 bases, with 16 bases lying between them. The CDR3 nucleotides read TGTGCCAGCAGTGTATTAGGGACTCCGGGTCAGCCCCAGCATTTT. Translated: CASSVLGTPGQPQHF.